This T cell receptor (beta chain) was recorded in a study of T-cell reconstitution after alpha-beta-depleted transplantation in children. This clonotype was observed many times. Preparation of the TCRbeta library involved a method that used unique molecular identifiers. TCRdb reanalysed the PCR reads using MiXCR and keeps one entry per CDR3 protein. The sample yields hundreds of thousands of distinct CDR3 sequences, more than 10% seen once. The V gene lost 0 bases and the J gene lost 14 bases, with 14 bases spanning the gap. The CDR3 runs 14 residues. Germline V gene data show CDR1 as LNHNV and CDR2 as YYDKDF (reference sequence).

The V and J genes are TRBV15 and TRBJ1-6; D gene uncertain. Sequencing was performed on PBMCs, taken from the stem cell graft. This TCR came from a human donor who donated a stem cell graft to a child with Fanconi anemia. CDR3 sequence: CATSRDRGYGALHF. The CDR3 DNA reads TGTGCCACCAGCAGAGATAGAGGGTACGGAGCCCTCCACTTT.